This T cell receptor (beta chain) derives from a study of T cell repertoires in ileal Crohn's disease. Study results and caveats: Active smokers at surgery had more clonal expansions than non-smokers.

This clone was seen more than once but under ten times. Its antigen is not known. With 4 bases removed from V and 5 bases from J, the gap between germline ends came to 15 bases. This CDR3 is built from 15 residues. CDR1 is MNHEY, CDR2 SVGAGI, per germline. Each sample's TCRB immunosequencing used around 510 nanograms of biopsy DNA. Only in-frame clones appear in the TCRdb table, and some are missing; sequencing was by immunoSEQ multiplex PCR. In the table there are around 5,000 clones, roughly 80% of which are singletons. The sequence came from an adult with Crohn's disease. The chain links TRBV6-5 to TRBJ2-1, with D possibly matching TRBD1 (6 bases). Sequences were obtained from ileal tissue. The CDR3, as DNA: TGTGCCAGCAGTTCACCTGGGACACTCCACAATGAGCAGTTCTTC. Its translation: CASSSPGTLHNEQFF.